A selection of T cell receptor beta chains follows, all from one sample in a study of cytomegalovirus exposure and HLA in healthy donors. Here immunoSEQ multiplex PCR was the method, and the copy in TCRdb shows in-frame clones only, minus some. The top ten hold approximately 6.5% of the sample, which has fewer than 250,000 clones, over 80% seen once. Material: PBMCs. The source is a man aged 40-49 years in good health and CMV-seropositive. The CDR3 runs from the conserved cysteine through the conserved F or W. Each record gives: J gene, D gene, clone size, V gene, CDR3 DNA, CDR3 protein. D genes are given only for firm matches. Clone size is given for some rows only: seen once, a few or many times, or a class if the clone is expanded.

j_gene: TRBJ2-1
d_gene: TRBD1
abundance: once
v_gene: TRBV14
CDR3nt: TGTGCCAGCAGCCCTCAAAGGACAGGGGGCCAGTTCTTC
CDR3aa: CASSPQRTGGQFF

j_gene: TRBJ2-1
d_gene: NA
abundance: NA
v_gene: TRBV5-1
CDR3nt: TGCGCCAGCAGCTTGGGACTAGGAGGTTCGTGTAAGCAGTTCTTC
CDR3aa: CASSLGLGGSCKQFF

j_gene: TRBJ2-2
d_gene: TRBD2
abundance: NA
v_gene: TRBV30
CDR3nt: TGTGCCCGGGGGGCTAGCGGGAGTTTTCATCTCGGGGAGCTGTTTTTT
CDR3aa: CARGASGSFHLGELFF

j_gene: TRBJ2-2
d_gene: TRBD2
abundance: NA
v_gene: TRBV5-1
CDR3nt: TGCGCCAGCTCGCTAGCGGGAGGGCGGTCCGGGGAGCTGTTTTTT
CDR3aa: CASSLAGGRSGELFF

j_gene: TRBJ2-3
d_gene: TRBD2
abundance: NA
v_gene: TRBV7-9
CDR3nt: TGTGCCAGCAGCTTAGTCCGGGAGGAGACAGATACGCAGTATTTT
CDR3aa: CASSLVREETDTQYF

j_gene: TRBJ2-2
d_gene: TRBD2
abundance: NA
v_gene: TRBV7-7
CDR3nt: TGTGCTAGCAGCTCCAGCGGGGGGAACACCGGGGAGCTGTTTTTT
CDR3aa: CASSSSGGNTGELFF

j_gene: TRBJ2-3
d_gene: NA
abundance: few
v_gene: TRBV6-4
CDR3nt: TGTGCCAGTTCTACTAGAGAAGGAACAGATACGCAGTATTTT
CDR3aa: CASSTREGTDTQYF

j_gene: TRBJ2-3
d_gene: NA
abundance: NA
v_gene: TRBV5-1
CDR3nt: TGCGCCAGCAGTCCCAAGGGGACAGATACGCAGTATTTT
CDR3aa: CASSPKGTDTQYF

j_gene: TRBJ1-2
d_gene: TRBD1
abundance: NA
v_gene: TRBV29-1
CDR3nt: TGCAGCGCCGACAGGGGGTTTAACTATGGCTACACCTTC
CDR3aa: CSADRGFNYGYTF

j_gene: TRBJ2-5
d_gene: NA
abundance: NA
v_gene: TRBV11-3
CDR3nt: TGTGCCAGCAGCTTAGATCCCTGGGCGGGGGAGACCCAGTACTTC
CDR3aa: CASSLDPWAGETQYF

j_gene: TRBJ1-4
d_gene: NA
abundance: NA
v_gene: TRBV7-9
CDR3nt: TGTGCCAGCAGGCCGGACAGCCGCCAACTGTTTTTT
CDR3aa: CASRPDSRQLFF

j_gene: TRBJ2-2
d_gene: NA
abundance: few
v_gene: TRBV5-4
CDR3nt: TGTGCCAGCAGCTTGGATATCGGGGAGCTGTTTTTT
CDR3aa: CASSLDIGELFF

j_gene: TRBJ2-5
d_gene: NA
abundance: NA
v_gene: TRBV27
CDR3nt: TGTGCCAGCAGTTTTACAGGGGAGACCCAGTACTTC
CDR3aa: CASSFTGETQYF

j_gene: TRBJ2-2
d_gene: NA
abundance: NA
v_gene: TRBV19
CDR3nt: TGTGCCAGTAGTATTTCCTCCGGGACTCTAAAGGAGCTGTTTTTT
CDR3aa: CASSISSGTLKELFF

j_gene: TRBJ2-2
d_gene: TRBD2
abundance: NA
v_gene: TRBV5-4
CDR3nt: TGTGCCAGCAGTCCGGGACTAGCGGGAAAGAACACCGGGGAGCTGTTTTTT
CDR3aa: CASSPGLAGKNTGELFF

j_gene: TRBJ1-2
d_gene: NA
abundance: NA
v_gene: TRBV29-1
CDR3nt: TGCAGCTTCGGGAGGCAGATGGGCGATGGCTACACCTTC
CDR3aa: CSFGRQMGDGYTF

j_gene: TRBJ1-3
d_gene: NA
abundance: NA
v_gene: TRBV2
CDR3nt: TGTGCCAGCTCCTCGGCCGGGACACTCACCCTCTCTGGAAACACCATATATTTT
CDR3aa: CASSSAGTLTLSGNTIYF

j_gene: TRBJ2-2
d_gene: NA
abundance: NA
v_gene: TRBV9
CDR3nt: TGTGCCAGCAGCCCCCTGGCGGGTCCGAGGGCGAACACCGGGGAGCTGTTTTTT
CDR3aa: CASSPLAGPRANTGELFF

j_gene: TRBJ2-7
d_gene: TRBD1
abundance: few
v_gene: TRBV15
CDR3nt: TGTGCCACCAGCAGATCCCGGGACAGGTTCTACGAGCAGTACTTC
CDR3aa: CATSRSRDRFYEQYF

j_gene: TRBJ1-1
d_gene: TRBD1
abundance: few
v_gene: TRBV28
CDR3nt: TGTGCCAGCAGTTTTCTCTATACAGGGGGCAGGACTGAAGCTTTCTTT
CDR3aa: CASSFLYTGGRTEAFF

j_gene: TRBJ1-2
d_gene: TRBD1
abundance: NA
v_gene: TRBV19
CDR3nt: TGTGCCAGTAGCCGACAGGGGCACTATGGCTACACCTTC
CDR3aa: CASSRQGHYGYTF

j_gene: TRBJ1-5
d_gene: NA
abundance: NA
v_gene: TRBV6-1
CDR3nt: TGTGCCAGCAGTGAAGCGATTTACGGGATCAGCAATCAGCCCCAGCATTTT
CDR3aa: CASSEAIYGISNQPQHF

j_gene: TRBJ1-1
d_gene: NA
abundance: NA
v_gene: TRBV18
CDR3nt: TGTGCCAGCTCACCTGACAGACTGAACACTGAAGCTTTCTTT
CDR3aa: CASSPDRLNTEAFF

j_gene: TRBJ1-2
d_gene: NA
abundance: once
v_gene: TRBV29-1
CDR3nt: TGCAGCGCCCCATTAGGGGTTGCTAACTATGGCTACACCTTC
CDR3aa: CSAPLGVANYGYTF

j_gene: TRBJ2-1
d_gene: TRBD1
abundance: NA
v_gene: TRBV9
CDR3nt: TGTGCCAGCAGCTCCCGCCCAGGGGGCCAGGGGCGCTCCTACAATGAGCAGTTCTTC
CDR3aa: CASSSRPGGQGRSYNEQFF

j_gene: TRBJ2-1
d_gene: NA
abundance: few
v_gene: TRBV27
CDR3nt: TGTGCCAGCAGCTTACCTCCGGGTGAGCAGTTCTTC
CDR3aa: CASSLPPGEQFF

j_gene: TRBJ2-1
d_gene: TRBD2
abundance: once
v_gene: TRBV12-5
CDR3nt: TGTGCTAGTGGTTTGCCCCGCGGGGCAACTAGCGGGAGTACGCACAATGAGCAGTTCTTC
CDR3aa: CASGLPRGATSGSTHNEQFF

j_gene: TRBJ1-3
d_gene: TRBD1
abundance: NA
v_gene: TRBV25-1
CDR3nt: TGTGCCAGCAGTGAAGGGACAGGGGGTAGAAACACCATATATTTT
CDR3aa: CASSEGTGGRNTIYF

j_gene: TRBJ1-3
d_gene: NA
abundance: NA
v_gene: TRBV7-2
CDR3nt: TGTGCCAGCAGCTTAGCGCGGGCAGTTGGAAACACCATATATTTT
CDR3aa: CASSLARAVGNTIYF

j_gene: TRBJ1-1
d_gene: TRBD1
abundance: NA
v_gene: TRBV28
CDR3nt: TGTGCCAGCAGGGGAAGAGGACAGGGAGCTTTCTTT
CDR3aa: CASRGRGQGAFF

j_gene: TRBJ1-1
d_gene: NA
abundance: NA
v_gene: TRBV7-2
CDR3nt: TGTGCCAGCAGCTTAGGTCCCTATGAAGCTTTCTTT
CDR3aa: CASSLGPYEAFF

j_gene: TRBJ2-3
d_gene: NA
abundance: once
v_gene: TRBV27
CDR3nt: TGTGCCAGCAGTTTCATGGGAGGCCGGGAAGATACGCAGTATTTT
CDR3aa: CASSFMGGREDTQYF